The 20 T cell receptor beta chains below come from one sample, sequenced in a study of blood T cell repertoires in COVID-19. Profiled with immunoSEQ multiplex PCR; TCRdb holds only in-frame clones, not every one. Counted here are some 30,000 clones, 65% to 90% occurring once; the ten biggest clones make up 25%. The specimen sequenced was peripheral blood. These TCRs come from a man between 65 and 85 years old with active COVID-19.

This rearrangement joins TRBV2 to TRBJ2-2, with 8 bases that match TRBD2. The CDR3 runs 19 residues. The junction had 12 bases not matched to a gene; V was cut back by 3 bases and J by 0 bases. The germline CDR1 and CDR2 sequences are SNHLY and FYNNEI. DNA of the CDR3: TGTGCCAGCAGTGATCTAAACTTGGCTAGCGGGCCGAACACCGGGGAGCTGTTTTTT. Translated: CASSDLNLASGPNTGELFF.

The chain employs TRBV11-3 and TRBJ2-1; 13 bases align to TRBD2. The CDR3 length is 18 residues. Germline V gene sequence: CDR1 SGHNT, CDR2 YENEEA. After removal of 1 base from V and 0 bases from J, the junction contained 3 bases not matched to a gene. The CDR3 sequence is CASSLGGTSGNSYNEQFF. The CDR3 nucleotides are TGTGCCAGCAGCTTAGGGGGGACTAGCGGGAACTCCTACAATGAGCAGTTCTTC.

The chain combines TRBV10-3 with TRBJ1-5; 7 nucleotides agree with TRBD1. The CDR3 covers 14 residues. With V trimmed by 4 bases and J by 5 bases, 5 bases remained unmatched. Per the germline V gene, CDR1 is ENHRY and CDR2 is SYGVKD. The CDR3 spells CAISVGQLDQPQHF. The CDR3 DNA reads as TGTGCCATCAGTGTGGGACAGCTCGATCAGCCCCAGCATTTT.

The gene calls are TRBV6-5 and TRBJ2-1, with 14 bases fitting TRBD2. This CDR3 spans 14 amino acids. CDR1 and CDR2 from the germline V gene are MNHEY and SVGAGI. CDR3 residues: CVGRGTSGSNEQFF. Here the CDR3 DNA reads TGTGTCGGGAGGGGGACTAGCGGGAGTAATGAGCAGTTCTTC.

This chain links TRBV11-2 with TRBJ1-1; maybe TRBD1 (6 bases). The CDR3 has 13 residues. CDR1 and CDR2 (germline): SGHAT, FQNNGV. With 5 bases removed from V and 3 bases from J, the gap between germline ends came to 10 bases. CDR3 protein: CASSGTGYTEAFF. CDR3 bases: TGTGCCAGCAGCGGAACAGGGTACACTGAAGCTTTCTTT.

The chain recombines TRBV19 with TRBJ1-5; D perhaps matches TRBD1 (5 bases). The CDR3 has 15 residues. Trimming cost V 3 bases and J 0 bases, with 9 bases left between them. The germline CDR1 and CDR2 sequences are LNHDA and SQIVND (reference sequence). The CDR3 DNA follows: TGTGCCAGTAGTATTATCGACAGTAGCAATCAGCCCCAGCATTTT. Encoded protein: CASSIIDSSNQPQHF.

The rearrangement joins TRBV4-1 to TRBJ1-2; D remains unclear. Between the trimmed V and J ends, which lost 7 bases and 4 bases, there was a span of 19 bases. This CDR3 spans 15 amino acids. Germline V gene sequence: CDR1 MGHRA, CDR2 YSYEKL. CDR3 protein: CASTYSATDLYGYTF. CDR3 in DNA: TGCGCCAGCACGTATTCAGCTACAGACCTCTATGGCTACACCTTC.

Written as DNA, the CDR3 is TGTGCCAGCAGCCTCTCCGGGCCCACAGGGTTCTACGAGCAGTACTTC. Residues: CASSLSGPTGFYEQYF. The V and J genes are TRBV3-1 (or the pseudogene TRBV3-2) and TRBJ2-7; weak D call: TRBD1 (6 bases). CDR1 LGHDT and CDR2 YNNKEL come from the germline V gene (reference sequence). The CDR3 has 16 residues. Trimming cost V 4 bases and J 3 bases, with 19 bases left between them.

V usage is TRBV5-1 and J usage is TRBJ2-7; possibly TRBD1 for D (6 bases). The CDR3 covers 13 residues. The V end lost 6 bases, the J end lost 0 bases, and 10 bases lay between the germline ends. Looked up from germline, CDR1 is SGHRS and CDR2 is YFSETQ. CDR3 sequence reads: CASTATGSYEQYF. The CDR3 nucleotides are TGCGCCAGCACCGCGACAGGCTCCTACGAGCAGTACTTC.

The chain has TRBV7-9 and TRBJ2-1; TRBD1 agrees at 7 bases. V lost 3 bases and J lost 5; bases outside the gene matches: 1. CDR3 length: 13 residues. From germline, CDR1 is SEHNR and CDR2 FQNEAQ (reference sequence). The CDR3 region has the DNA TGTGCCAGCAGCTTGGGACAGAACAATGAGCAGTTCTTC. This gives the protein CASSLGQNNEQFF.

The genes are TRBV10-3 and TRBJ2-1; TRBD1 matches 11 bases. The junction had 2 bases not matched to a gene; V was cut back by 6 bases and J by 4 bases. CDR1 and CDR2 from the germline V gene are ENHRY and SYGVKD. The CDR3 contains 14 residues. The CDR3 sequence is CAIRGQGAYNEQFF. The DNA for the CDR3 is TGTGCCATCAGAGGACAGGGGGCATACAATGAGCAGTTCTTC.

The rearrangement links TRBV4-2 to TRBJ2-7; 10 bases agree with TRBD2. Germline assignment: CDR1 LGHNA and CDR2 YNFKEQ. CDR3 length: 16 amino acids. Germline trimming cut 1 base from V and 2 bases from J; bases unmatched to any gene: 5. The CDR3 sequence is CASSQVASGGAYEQYF. The CDR3 nucleotides read TGTGCCAGCAGCCAAGTGGCCAGCGGGGGGGCCTACGAGCAGTACTTC.

The chain joins TRBV5-1 to TRBJ2-5; a weak D match, TRBD2 (5 bases). Between the trimmed V and J ends, which lost 7 bases and 1 base, there was a span of 14 bases. CDR1 is SGHRS, CDR2 YFSETQ, per germline. The CDR3 spans 14 residues. CDR3 protein: CASALTSIQETQYF. CDR3 coding DNA: TGCGCCAGCGCTCTCACTAGTATCCAAGAGACCCAGTACTTC.

J is TRBJ1-1 and V is TRBV19, with 7 bases aligning to TRBD1. Trimming removed 3 bases from V and 1 base from J; junction bases left unmatched: 2. Germline V gene lookup returns CDR1 LNHDA and CDR2 SQIVND (reference sequence). The CDR3 is 14 residues long. CDR3 sequence: CASSINRGNTEAFF. The DNA of the CDR3 is TGTGCCAGTAGTATCAACAGGGGGAACACTGAAGCTTTCTTT.

The V call is TRBV2, the J call TRBJ1-1, with D unclear. CDR1 is SNHLY, CDR2 FYNNEI, per germline. The CDR3 runs 12 residues. The V end lost 8 bases, the J end lost 0 bases, and 7 bases lay between the germline ends. The CDR3 sequence is CASSLLNTEAFF. The CDR3 bases are TGTGCCAGCTCTCTCCTGAACACTGAAGCTTTCTTT.

The chain recombines TRBV7-9 with TRBJ2-3; the D is unclear. Germline values: CDR1 SEHNR, CDR2 FQNEAQ (reference sequence). Deletions cut 1 base from V and 2 bases from J, with 4 bases between. This CDR3 spans 13 amino acids. CDR3 nucleotide sequence: TGTGCCAGCAGCTTAGGTCTCACAGATACGCAGTATTTT. Amino acids: CASSLGLTDTQYF.

V usage is TRBV6-5 and J usage is TRBJ1-1; possible D gene TRBD1, 5 bases. Trimming left V 3 bases short and J 1 base short, with 12 bases between. This CDR3 contains 15 residues. Germline loops: CDR1 MNHEY, CDR2 SVGAGI. The CDR3 nucleotides read TGTGCCAGCAGTTATAGGGGTCGAAGGAACACTGAAGCTTTCTTT. This encodes CASSYRGRRNTEAFF.

The chain uses TRBV20-1 and TRBJ2-1, with TRBD2 identical over 8 bases. Germline values: CDR1 DFQATT, CDR2 SNEGSKA (reference sequence). The junction had 17 bases not matched to a gene; V was cut back by 3 bases and J by 7 bases. This CDR3 comprises 17 residues. The CDR3 reads CSASNPGGSGRRNEQFF. DNA of the CDR3: TGCAGTGCTAGTAACCCTGGGGGGAGCGGGAGAAGGAATGAGCAGTTCTTC.

The rearrangement links TRBV5-6 to TRBJ2-7; 8 bases fit TRBD1. This CDR3 spans 15 amino acids. The trim removed 1 base at V and 6 bases at J, leaving 9 bases unmatched. Germline CDR1 is SGHDT and CDR2 is YYEEEE. The CDR3 protein is CASSLLGQERSEQYF. The CDR3 DNA follows: TGTGCCAGCAGCTTGTTGGGACAGGAGAGGTCCGAGCAGTACTTC.

The J gene is TRBJ2-3, the V gene TRBV28; 10 bases align to TRBD2. Trimming removed 2 bases from V and 2 bases from J; junction bases left unmatched: 7. This CDR3 spans 17 amino acids. The germline V gene encodes CDR1 MDHEN and CDR2 SYDVKM. CDR3 nucleotides: TGTGCCAGCAGTTTAGCAAGCGGGAGGGCCCCCACAGATACGCAGTATTTT. It specifies CASSLASGRAPTDTQYF.